The T cell receptor beta chain described here comes from a study of T cell responses to AZD1222 COVID-19 vaccine. Method: immunoSEQ multiplex PCR; TCRdb's copy keeps in-frame clones and lacks some. The repertoire holds 180,000 or so clones, with 93% as singletons. Points from the study as a whole: Only a handful of AZD1222 recipients, several in all, had baseline seropositivity. Spike-specific TCR breadth and depth grew following two AZD1222 doses. As reported, nearly half of all spike-specific TCRs target variant regions that are unmutated. Females outnumbered males among donors, who were mostly white British; clonal diversity was possibly underestimated.

CDR1 is SGHTS and CDR2 is YDEGEE in the germline V gene. Between the trimmed V and J ends, which lost 4 bases and 1 base, there was a span of 12 bases. The CDR3 spans 16 residues. Points on this clone: Its antigen is not known.

The rearrangement links TRBV5-8 to TRBJ2-6; no reliable D call. This specimen was peripheral blood, taken on day 0 of AZD1222 vaccination. The TCR originated in an adult in good health. CDR3 residues: CASSIKPESGANVLTF. DNA for the CDR3: TGTGCCAGCAGCATAAAACCGGAATCTGGGGCCAACGTCCTGACTTTC.